One and the same sample provided the 17 T cell receptor beta chains below, sequenced in a study of T cell changes during pregnancy in multiple sclerosis. The method was immunoSEQ multiplex PCR; TCRdb's version includes in-frame clones alone and lacks a portion of them. The sample records some 60,000 clones, approximately 93% being singletons. The sample in question was peripheral blood, obtained after pregnancy. These receptors came from a female donor with multiple sclerosis, enrolled in a pregnancy study.

CDR3 residues: CASSQDHWATHTDTQYF. The CDR3 bases are TGTGCCAGCAGCCAAGATCACTGGGCTACCCACACAGATACGCAGTATTTT. The chain recombines TRBV14 with TRBJ2-3; D uncertain. The germline gives CDR1 SGHDN, CDR2 FVKESK. CDR3 length: 17 residues. Trimming pared 0 bases from V and 2 bases from J, leaving 15 bases between.

This chain links TRBV29-1 with TRBJ2-7; 9 bases are a match to TRBD1. V shed 6 bases, J shed 3 bases, and the junction held 12 bases outside the gene matches. The CDR3 is 15 residues long. Germline V CDR1 and CDR2: SQVTM, ANQGSEA. CDR3 bases: TGCAGCGTGCGGGGATGGGGACAGGGAGGCTACGAGCAGTACTTC. The encoded protein is CSVRGWGQGGYEQYF.

Written as DNA, the CDR3 is TGTGCCAGCAGCTTGGAGCCAAGCTCCTACAATGAGCAGTTCTTC. It is translated as CASSLEPSSYNEQFF. The V gene is TRBV5-4, the J gene TRBJ2-1; no clear D. Trimming shortened V by 0 bases and J by 0 bases, and 7 bases separated the two germline ends. Per germline, CDR1 SGHNT and CDR2 YYREEE (reference sequence). The CDR3 consists of 15 residues.

V is TRBV7-2 and J is TRBJ1-2; perhaps TRBD1 as D (5 bases). V lost 6 bases to trimming and J lost 4 bases, with 12 bases between them. This CDR3 has 13 amino acids. Germline values: CDR1 SGHTA, CDR2 FQGNSA. The CDR3 DNA reads as TGTGCCAGCAGTCAGGCGGGGGGCTATGGCTACACCTTC. Protein product: CASSQAGGYGYTF.

This rearrangement joins TRBV6-5 to TRBJ2-1; 13 bases agree with TRBD2. Trimming cost V 6 bases and J 8 bases; bases outside gene matches: 4. The CDR3 has 14 amino acids. Germline V lookup: CDR1 MNHEY, CDR2 SVGAGI. The chain's CDR3 is CASSPGLAGDEQFF. CDR3 nucleotides: TGTGCCAGCAGCCCTGGACTAGCGGGAGATGAGCAGTTCTTC.

The count of this clone is one. The V and J genes are TRBV6-5 and TRBJ2-3; TRBD1 might be the D (5 bases). V was clipped by 2 bases and J by 1 base, with 10 bases between them. The V gene's germline CDR1 is MNHEY and CDR2 SVGAGI. The CDR3 is made up of 15 amino acids. CDR3 nucleotide sequence: TGTGCCAGCAGTTACGGACATGGGGGCACAGATACGCAGTATTTT. Translating it yields CASSYGHGGTDTQYF.

V usage is TRBV29-1 and J usage is TRBJ2-7; a weak D match, TRBD2 (5 bases). The ends were cut back, 1 base at V and 3 bases at J, with 10 bases in the middle. Germline V gene lookup returns CDR1 SQVTM and CDR2 ANQGSEA. The CDR3 loop spans 13 amino acids. CDR3 DNA: TGCAGCGTTGAAGCGGGGATCGACTACGAGCAGTACTTC. Translating gives CSVEAGIDYEQYF.

This clone came up a few times. This chain uses TRBV18 with TRBJ2-2, with 9 bases aligning to TRBD2. CDR3 size: 16 residues. Germline V CDR1 and CDR2: KGHSH, LQKENI. J lost 5 bases, V lost 1 base, and 5 bases had no gene match. The CDR3 protein is CASSPLGLAFTGELFF. CDR3 DNA: TGTGCCAGCTCACCACTCGGACTAGCGTTTACCGGGGAGCTGTTTTTT.

The V gene is TRBV9, the J gene TRBJ2-3, with 8 bases lining up with TRBD2. The CDR3 is 14 amino acids. V trimming: 4 bases; J trimming: 2 bases; junction bases outside the gene matches: 3. Germline CDR1 is SGDLS and CDR2 is YYNGEE. The CDR3 region has the DNA TGTGCCAGCAGCCAAGCGGGGGCCACAGATACGCAGTATTTT. It specifies CASSQAGATDTQYF. The variable domain in full, with the rest retrieved from reference TRBV9 and TRBJ2-3, is DSGVTQTPKHLITATGQRVTLRCSPRSGDLSVYWYQQSLDQGLQFLIQYYNGEERAKGNILERFSAQQFPDLHSELNLSSLELGDSALYFCASSQAGATDTQYFGPGTRLTVL.

This clone was observed a handful of times. The chain couples TRBV27 to TRBJ1-1; D possibly corresponds to TRBD1 (6 bases). The germline gives CDR1 MNHEY, CDR2 SMNVEV (reference sequence). V was clipped by 3 bases and J by 4 bases, with 9 bases between them. The CDR3 is 13 amino acids. CDR3 residues: CASSFIGGTEAFF. CDR3 coding DNA: TGTGCCAGCAGTTTTATAGGGGGCACTGAAGCTTTCTTT.

The chain is built from TRBV19 and TRBJ2-1, with a tentative D call TRBD2 (7 bases). The CDR3 length is 16 residues. Per germline, CDR1 LNHDA and CDR2 SQIVND (reference sequence). Deletions cut 5 bases from V and 6 bases from J, with 20 bases between. The CDR3 here is CASSRWGGGPGNEQFF. In DNA, the CDR3 is TGTGCCAGTAGTCGATGGGGAGGGGGACCGGGCAATGAGCAGTTCTTC.

This clone showed up just once. V usage is TRBV10-3 and J usage is TRBJ2-1; 9 nucleotides line up with TRBD1. CDR3 length: 17 residues. V was pared by 1 base and J by 4 bases, with 8 bases of the junction left unmatched. Germline V gene lookup returns CDR1 ENHRY and CDR2 SYGVKD. This chain's CDR3 is CAISEFAGTGLYNEQFF. CDR3 coding DNA: TGTGCCATCAGTGAGTTCGCTGGGACAGGGCTTTACAATGAGCAGTTCTTC.

V usage is TRBV2 and J usage is TRBJ2-1; TRBD2 might be the D (6 bases). The V gene's germline CDR1 is SNHLY and CDR2 FYNNEI. The CDR3 contains 19 residues. V was pared by 8 bases and J by 0 bases, with 26 bases between. The chain's CDR3 is CASLRRASAVKSSYNEQFF. The CDR3, as DNA: TGTGCCAGCCTGCGGAGGGCTAGCGCCGTAAAAAGCTCCTACAATGAGCAGTTCTTC.

In this sample, this clone turned up once. The identical CDR3 is also encoded by other nucleotide sequences in the sample. The chain employs TRBV7-9 and TRBJ1-2; 9 bases align to TRBD1. Germline lookup yields CDR1 SEHNR and CDR2 FQNEAQ (reference sequence). This CDR3 spans 14 amino acids. The V gene end was trimmed by 5 bases and the J gene end by 2 bases; junction bases not matched to a gene: 3. CDR3: CASSPGQGNYGYTF. CDR3 coding DNA: TGTGCCAGCAGCCCCGGACAGGGGAACTATGGCTACACCTTC.

V is TRBV27 and J is TRBJ2-3, with a weak D call TRBD1 (6 bases). CDR1 and CDR2 from the germline V gene are MNHEY and SMNVEV (reference sequence). The CDR3 spans 15 residues. V was shortened by 5 bases and J by 3 bases, with 15 bases between the two germline ends. The CDR3 sequence is CASSPFSDRTDTQYF. CDR3 sequence (DNA): TGTGCCAGCAGTCCATTCAGTGACAGGACAGATACGCAGTATTTT.

The rearrangement joins TRBV6-5 to TRBJ2-7, with a tentative D call TRBD2 (5 bases). The CDR3 loop spans 13 amino acids. Between the trimmed V and J ends, which lost 5 bases and 6 bases, there was a span of 14 bases. The germline gives CDR1 MNHEY, CDR2 SVGAGI. The CDR3 DNA reads TGTGCCAGCAGTAGGGCCTTTGGAGGCGAGCAGTACTTC. Translated: CASSRAFGGEQYF.

The chain employs TRBV18 and TRBJ2-7; 11 bases fit TRBD2. The CDR3 length is 14 residues. CDR1 KGHSH and CDR2 LQKENI come from the germline V gene. V was clipped by 3 bases and J by 5 bases; unmatched bases: 3. This chain's CDR3 is CASSPTSGIDEQYF. As DNA, the CDR3 is TGTGCCAGCTCACCGACTAGCGGGATCGACGAGCAGTACTTC.